This T cell receptor (beta chain) was recorded in a study of cytomegalovirus exposure and HLA in healthy donors. General study findings and limits: As was reported, the HLA-A and HLA-B alleles of most subjects were accurately predicted from TCR beta sequences.

The count of this clone is one. Antigen specificity is unknown. The V gene's germline CDR1 is ENHRY and CDR2 SYGVKD. The CDR3 has 13 residues. Deletions cut 3 bases from V and 3 bases from J, with 5 bases between. The PCR ran on 60 Vbeta and 13 Jbeta primers. TCRdb keeps only in-frame clones here, not all; method: immunoSEQ multiplex PCR. The table has around 78,000 clones, around 82% seen once. The sequence was collected from a male donor in good health and CMV-seronegative. The sequenced sample consisted of PBMCs. V gene TRBV10-3 combines with J gene TRBJ1-4; unclear D gene. The CDR3 loop reads CAISDSPNEKLFF. The DNA for the CDR3 is TGTGCCATCAGTGACAGTCCTAATGAAAAACTGTTTTTT.